These T cell receptor beta chains were read from a single sample in a study of T cells in Graves' hyperthyroidism and ophthalmopathy. TCRdb reprocessed the multiplex PCR reads via MiXCR and lists one record per CDR3 protein. Here the sample spans 380,000 or so distinct CDR3 sequences, approximately 12% being singletons. Sequenced sample: blood. Every receptor here comes from a man aged 25-45 years with Graves' hyperthyroidism that later progressed to Graves' ophthalmopathy. Each CDR3 is given with its conserved first and last residue. D genes are given only for firm matches. Clone size, where shown, is once, few, many, or a class for clones that have expanded.

abundance: many; d_gene: .; j_gene: TRBJ1-5; v_gene: TRBV6-1; CDR3aa: CASSSREGSNQPQHF; CDR3nt: TGTGCCAGCAGTTCACGGGAGGGAAGCAATCAGCCCCAGCATTTT
abundance: .; d_gene: .; j_gene: TRBJ2-5; v_gene: TRBV27; CDR3aa: CASSFWGKETQYF; CDR3nt: TGTGCCAGCAGTTTTTGGGGAAAAGAGACCCAGTACTTC
abundance: many; d_gene: .; j_gene: TRBJ1-4; v_gene: TRBV20-1; CDR3aa: CSANTQGLDEKLFF; CDR3nt: TGCAGTGCTAACACCCAGGGGTTGGATGAAAAACTGTTTTTT
abundance: few; d_gene: TRBD1; j_gene: TRBJ1-1; v_gene: TRBV10-3; CDR3aa: CAIRRQGGTMNTEAFF; CDR3nt: TGTGCCATCAGAAGACAGGGGGGGACTATGAACACTGAAGCTTTCTTT
abundance: many; d_gene: .; j_gene: TRBJ1-4; v_gene: TRBV3-1; CDR3aa: CASSQTVVQGNEKLFF; CDR3nt: TGTGCCAGCAGCCAAACTGTCGTGCAGGGTAATGAAAAACTGTTTTTT
abundance: few; d_gene: TRBD2; j_gene: TRBJ2-5; v_gene: TRBV15; CDR3aa: CATSRGLEETQYF; CDR3nt: TGTGCCACCAGCAGGGGACTAGAAGAGACCCAGTACTTC
abundance: once; d_gene: .; j_gene: TRBJ2-7; v_gene: TRBV6-1; CDR3aa: CASSKYHRGISYEQYF; CDR3nt: TGTGCCAGCAGTAAATACCACCGGGGAATATCCTACGAGCAGTACTTC
abundance: few; d_gene: TRBD1; j_gene: TRBJ2-5; v_gene: TRBV7-2; CDR3aa: CASSSRTGQETQYF; CDR3nt: TGTGCCAGCAGCTCCCGGACAGGGCAAGAGACCCAGTACTTC
abundance: .; d_gene: .; j_gene: TRBJ1-5; v_gene: TRBV19; CDR3aa: CASTWTALQPQHF; CDR3nt: TGTGCCAGTACTTGGACCGCTCTTCAGCCCCAGCATTTT
abundance: many; d_gene: TRBD1; j_gene: TRBJ1-1; v_gene: TRBV6-1; CDR3aa: CASQTGKYPPEAFF; CDR3nt: TGTGCCAGTCAGACAGGGAAGTACCCCCCTGAAGCTTTCTTT
abundance: few; d_gene: .; j_gene: TRBJ1-6; v_gene: TRBV6-1; CDR3aa: CASSTSYNSPLHF; CDR3nt: TGTGCCAGCAGTACCTCCTATAATTCACCCCTCCACTTT
abundance: .; d_gene: .; j_gene: TRBJ1-3; v_gene: TRBV6-2/TRBV6-3; CDR3aa: CASKSGSGNTIYF; CDR3nt: TGTGCCAGCAAGTCGGGGTCTGGAAACACCATATATTTT
abundance: .; d_gene: TRBD1; j_gene: TRBJ2-1; v_gene: TRBV7-9; CDR3aa: CASSLGQALSYNEQFF; CDR3nt: TGTGCCAGCAGTTTGGGACAGGCCCTATCCTACAATGAGCAGTTCTTC
abundance: many; d_gene: .; j_gene: TRBJ2-3; v_gene: TRBV28; CDR3aa: CAISFNQRTQYF; CDR3nt: TGTGCCATTTCCTTCAATCAACGTACGCAGTATTTT
abundance: few; d_gene: TRBD1; j_gene: TRBJ2-1; v_gene: TRBV24-1; CDR3aa: CATSYQGQSVQNEQFF; CDR3nt: TGTGCCACCTCTTATCAGGGACAGAGCGTTCAGAATGAGCAGTTCTTC
abundance: many; d_gene: TRBD1; j_gene: TRBJ2-4; v_gene: TRBV28; CDR3aa: CASSLLNRGDAQNIQYF; CDR3nt: TGTGCCAGCAGTTTGCTCAACAGGGGAGATGCCCAAAACATTCAGTACTTC
abundance: many; d_gene: .; j_gene: TRBJ2-3; v_gene: TRBV3-1; CDR3aa: CASSQGQGLTDTQYF; CDR3nt: TGTGCCAGCAGCCAAGGACAGGGACTCACAGATACGCAGTATTTT
abundance: .; d_gene: .; j_gene: TRBJ2-5; v_gene: TRBV10-3; CDR3aa: CAISEPSVMYPYQETQYF; CDR3nt: TGTGCCATCAGTGAGCCGTCCGTGATGTACCCGTACCAAGAGACCCAGTACTTC
abundance: few; d_gene: .; j_gene: TRBJ2-1; v_gene: TRBV6-1; CDR3aa: CASSESVVVNEQFF; CDR3nt: TGTGCCAGCAGTGAATCAGTGGTAGTTAATGAGCAGTTCTTC
abundance: many; d_gene: .; j_gene: TRBJ1-2; v_gene: TRBV20-1; CDR3aa: CSASGPANYGYTF; CDR3nt: TGCAGTGCTAGTGGGCCCGCTAACTATGGCTACACCTTC
abundance: few; d_gene: TRBD1; j_gene: TRBJ2-3; v_gene: TRBV18; CDR3aa: CASSSGTGGSRTDTQYF; CDR3nt: TGTGCCAGCTCGTCCGGGACAGGGGGCTCTCGCACAGATACGCAGTATTTT
abundance: many; d_gene: TRBD2; j_gene: TRBJ2-1; v_gene: TRBV2; CDR3aa: CASSELAGAYNEQFF; CDR3nt: TGTGCCAGCAGTGAACTAGCGGGAGCCTACAATGAGCAGTTCTTC
abundance: .; d_gene: TRBD2; j_gene: TRBJ2-7; v_gene: TRBV2; CDR3aa: CASSRITSGMTYEQYF; CDR3nt: TGTGCCAGCAGTCGCATCACTAGCGGGATGACTTACGAGCAGTACTTC
abundance: many; d_gene: .; j_gene: TRBJ2-1; v_gene: TRBV3-1; CDR3aa: CASSQGPVAYNEQFF; CDR3nt: TGTGCCAGCAGCCAAGGCCCCGTAGCCTACAATGAGCAGTTCTTC
abundance: many; d_gene: TRBD1; j_gene: TRBJ1-5; v_gene: TRBV27; CDR3aa: CASSLLDRGYNQPQHF; CDR3nt: TGTGCCAGCAGTTTATTGGACAGGGGGTACAATCAGCCCCAGCATTTT
abundance: few; d_gene: TRBD1; j_gene: TRBJ1-2; v_gene: TRBV28; CDR3aa: CASSRDRGAYGYTF; CDR3nt: TGTGCCAGCAGTCGGGACAGGGGGGCTTATGGCTACACCTTC
abundance: many; d_gene: .; j_gene: TRBJ2-1; v_gene: TRBV20-1; CDR3aa: CSARRGYNEQFF; CDR3nt: TGCAGTGCTAGGCGGGGCTACAATGAGCAGTTCTTC
abundance: many; d_gene: .; j_gene: TRBJ1-1; v_gene: TRBV29-1; CDR3aa: CSVETRAGMNTEAFF; CDR3nt: TGCAGCGTTGAAACTCGGGCGGGCATGAACACTGAAGCTTTCTTT
abundance: many; d_gene: .; j_gene: TRBJ1-2; v_gene: TRBV20-1; CDR3aa: CSARDDRLYGYTF; CDR3nt: TGCAGTGCTAGAGATGATCGGCTCTATGGCTACACCTTC
abundance: few; d_gene: .; j_gene: TRBJ1-3; v_gene: TRBV6-1; CDR3aa: CASLQGGNTIYF; CDR3nt: TGTGCCAGCTTACAGGGAGGAAACACCATATATTTT
abundance: few; d_gene: .; j_gene: TRBJ1-1; v_gene: TRBV3-1; CDR3aa: CASSHLGQNAEAFF; CDR3nt: TGTGCCAGCAGCCACCTAGGACAGAACGCTGAAGCTTTCTTT
abundance: few; d_gene: .; j_gene: TRBJ1-2; v_gene: TRBV18; CDR3aa: CASSPGRKSYGYTF; CDR3nt: TGTGCCAGCTCACCCGGACGGAAAAGCTATGGCTACACCTTC
abundance: .; d_gene: TRBD1; j_gene: TRBJ2-2; v_gene: TRBV27; CDR3aa: CASSRDRGRSGELFF; CDR3nt: TGTGCCAGCAGTAGAGACAGGGGGCGATCCGGGGAGCTGTTTTTT
abundance: .; d_gene: .; j_gene: TRBJ1-2; v_gene: TRBV3-1; CDR3aa: CASSLARAAGYGYTF; CDR3nt: TGTGCCAGCAGCCTCGCCCGGGCGGCCGGCTATGGCTACACCTTC
abundance: many; d_gene: TRBD1; j_gene: TRBJ1-1; v_gene: TRBV20-1; CDR3aa: CSARWTGEGTEAFF; CDR3nt: TGCAGTGCTAGATGGACAGGGGAGGGCACTGAAGCTTTCTTT
abundance: many; d_gene: .; j_gene: TRBJ1-1; v_gene: TRBV28; CDR3aa: CASMDPNTEAFF; CDR3nt: TGTGCCAGCATGGATCCGAACACTGAAGCTTTCTTT
abundance: many; d_gene: TRBD2; j_gene: TRBJ2-7; v_gene: TRBV20-1; CDR3aa: CSAGVRGRAYEQYF; CDR3nt: TGCAGTGCCGGGGTCCGGGGGAGGGCCTACGAGCAGTACTTC
abundance: many; d_gene: TRBD1; j_gene: TRBJ1-2; v_gene: TRBV6-1; CDR3aa: CASGITGVGGYTF; CDR3nt: TGTGCCAGCGGAATTACAGGGGTGGGTGGCTACACCTTC
abundance: few; d_gene: .; j_gene: TRBJ1-5; v_gene: TRBV2; CDR3aa: CASRTQGGNVRPQHF; CDR3nt: TGTGCCAGCAGAACACAGGGAGGTAACGTTCGGCCCCAGCATTTT